The next 14 T cell receptor beta chains were all read from a single sample in a study of TIL therapy for anti-PD-1-resistant metastatic lung cancer. Documented time point: pre-treatment sample, taken before nivolumab and TIL therapy. This was the immunoSEQ v3 assay. Sequenced by immunoSEQ multiplex PCR; TCRdb stores in-frame clones only, minus some. This table has just under 60,000 clones, around four fifths appearing once. Specimen: blood, collected at baseline. The receptors were sampled from a person aged 25-85 years with non-small cell lung cancer.

The rearrangement uses TRBV4-3 and TRBJ2-1; 12 bases fit TRBD2. V lost 4 bases and J lost 5; bases outside the gene matches: 12. CDR1 and CDR2 from the germline V gene are LGHNA and YSLEER. This CDR3 spans 18 amino acids. CDR3 DNA sequence: TGCGCCAGCAGCCCCCTCCCGGGACTAGCGGGTATGAACAATGAGCAGTTCTTC. This encodes CASSPLPGLAGMNNEQFF.

The chain carries TRBV28 and TRBJ1-5, with unresolved D. The germline V gene has CDR1 MDHEN and CDR2 SYDVKM. The CDR3 extends over 17 amino acids. V was pared by 5 bases and J by 0 bases, with 17 bases between. Here the CDR3 reads CASSAIFPGISNQPQHF. As DNA, the CDR3 is TGTGCCAGCAGTGCGATATTCCCGGGGATTAGCAATCAGCCCCAGCATTTT.

The J gene is TRBJ1-6, the V gene TRBV4-1; 8 positions match TRBD1. CDR3 size: 15 residues. Germline CDR1 and CDR2: MGHRA and YSYEKL. The V and J ends lost 0 bases and 10 bases, in that order; junction bases with no gene match: 5. CDR3 nucleotides: TGCGCCAGCAGCCAAGACGGGACAGGTGTCTCACCCCTCCACTTT. Translating gives CASSQDGTGVSPLHF.

The rearrangement joins TRBV12-5 to TRBJ2-3, with D unclear. Germline lookup yields CDR1 LGHNT and CDR2 FRNRAP. The CDR3 extends over 12 amino acids. V was cut by 1 base and J by 4 bases, with 3 bases left in between. CDR3 residues: CASGLGADTQYF. The CDR3 region has the DNA TGTGCTAGTGGTTTGGGGGCAGATACGCAGTATTTT.

The V gene is TRBV6-1, the J gene TRBJ2-2; D is uncertain. Germline V lookup: CDR1 MNHNS, CDR2 SASEGT. The CDR3 runs to 13 residues. V was trimmed by 10 bases and J by 0 bases, leaving 9 bases between them. The CDR3 region has the DNA TGTGCCATCGCCCTCGCGAACACCGGGGAGCTGTTTTTT. Encoded protein: CAIALANTGELFF.

This clone has just one count. The chain employs TRBV6-1 and TRBJ2-7; TRBD1 aligns across 7 bases. CDR1 is MNHNS, CDR2 SASEGT, per germline. There are 15 residues in the CDR3. With 8 bases clipped from V and 3 bases from J, the junction kept 13 bases outside the gene matches. CDR3 nucleotides: TGTGCCAGCTTATCGAATTTCGGGACAGACTACGAGCAGTACTTC. Protein: CASLSNFGTDYEQYF.

In this sample, this clone turned up once. This sequence joins TRBV5-6 and TRBJ1-4; 8 nucleotides match TRBD1. Germline lookup yields CDR1 SGHDT and CDR2 YYEEEE. V was clipped by 4 bases and J by 0 bases; unmatched bases: 14. The CDR3 spans 19 residues. CDR3 protein: CASSQRTGRISATNEKLFF. In DNA form, the CDR3 reads TGTGCCAGCAGCCAAAGGACAGGGAGAATTTCGGCAACTAATGAAAAACTGTTTTTT. The complete variable domain, with remaining parts taken from reference TRBV5-6 and TRBJ1-4, reads DAGVTQSPTHLIKTRGQQVTLRCSPKSGHDTVSWYQQALGQGPQFIFQYYEEEERQRGNFPDRFSGHQFPNYSSELNVNALLLGDSALYLCASSQRTGRISATNEKLFFGSGTQLSVL.

The chain recombines TRBV28 with TRBJ2-1; D is unresolved. The CDR3 extends over 11 amino acids. From germline, CDR1 is MDHEN and CDR2 SYDVKM. Trimming stripped 4 bases from V and 5 bases from J, with 3 bases between. CDR3 loop: CASSYHNEQFF. CDR3 sequence (DNA): TGTGCCAGCAGTTATCACAATGAGCAGTTCTTC. The whole variable domain, filled in from reference TRBV28 and TRBJ2-1, reads DVKVTQSSRYLVKRTGEKVFLECVQDMDHENMFWYRQDPGLGLRLIYFSYDVKMKEKGDIPEGYSVSREKKERFSLILESASTNQTSMYLCASSYHNEQFFGPGTRLTVL.

This clone showed up just a few times. The CDR3, as DNA: TGTGCTAGTGGGGTGGGGTCTAAAGGGCAGCAGTACTTC. This gives the protein CASGVGSKGQQYF. V gene TRBV12-5 combines with J gene TRBJ2-7; D uncertain. Trimming stripped 6 bases from V and 8 bases from J, with 17 bases between. The germline gives CDR1 LGHNT, CDR2 FRNRAP. The CDR3 sequence is 13 residues long.

The V gene is TRBV19, the J gene TRBJ2-3; D perhaps matches TRBD1 (7 bases). V was clipped by 10 bases and J by 3 bases, with 14 bases between them. The CDR3 is 13 residues long. CDR1 is LNHDA, CDR2 SQIVND, per germline (reference sequence). The CDR3 loop is CATATGRTDTQYF. Here the CDR3 DNA reads TGTGCCACCGCGACAGGGAGGACAGATACGCAGTATTTT.

The rearrangement joins TRBV15 to TRBJ2-7; 11 bases line up with TRBD1. There are 16 residues in the CDR3. The J segment lost 4 bases and the V segment lost 3 bases, leaving 8 bases of the junction unmatched. The germline V gene has CDR1 LNHNV and CDR2 YYDKDF (reference sequence). The CDR3 DNA reads TGTGCCACCAGCAGTAACCCTGGGACAGGGGGATACGAGCAGTACTTC. Amino acid sequence: CATSSNPGTGGYEQYF.

The chain couples TRBV19 to TRBJ2-1; D tentatively fits TRBD1 or TRBD2 (5 bases each). The V end was cut by 3 bases, the J end by 9 bases, with 18 bases between. CDR1 is LNHDA, CDR2 SQIVND, per germline (reference sequence). CDR3 length: 15 residues. CDR3: CASSMGESYLGEQFF. CDR3 sequence (DNA): TGTGCCAGTAGTATGGGGGAAAGCTACCTGGGTGAGCAGTTCTTC.

This clone appeared once. V gene TRBV11-3 combines with J gene TRBJ2-2, with D unresolved. The length of the CDR3 is 14 residues. Trimming stripped 5 bases from V and 5 bases from J, with 12 bases between. Germline CDR1 is SGHNT and CDR2 is YENEEA. As DNA, the CDR3 is TGTGCCAGCAGCCTACCGACCCCAACCGGGGAGCTGTTTTTT. It yields the protein CASSLPTPTGELFF. The variable domain in full, completed from reference TRBV11-3 and TRBJ2-2, reads EAGVVQSPRYKIIEKKQPVAFWCNPISGHNTLYWYLQNLGQGPELLIRYENEEAVDDSQLPKDRFSAERLKGVDSTLKIQPAELGDSAVYLCASSLPTPTGELFFGEGSRLTVL.

The V gene is TRBV2, the J gene TRBJ1-5; D ambiguous. The V gene lost 6 bases and the J gene lost 1 base, with 10 bases spanning the gap. CDR3 length: 14 amino acids. The germline CDR1 and CDR2 sequences are SNHLY and FYNNEI. The CDR3, as DNA: TGTGCCAGCAGGGCCCTAAACAGCAATCAGCCCCAGCATTTT. Protein product: CASRALNSNQPQHF.